Sequencing of this T cell receptor (beta chain) was carried out in a study of T cells in Graves' hyperthyroidism and ophthalmopathy (dated by TCRdb to between 2018 and 2020). About the full investigation: TCR V-J signatures able to tell the groups apart were searched for in a discovery cohort of around 95 patients, of whom under 45 had Graves' ophthalmopathy and about 60 had stable Graves' hyperthyroidism. Prospective prediction of ophthalmopathy was tested in an independent validation cohort consisting of 18 to 20 hyperthyroidism patients and more than 15 patients who later progressed to ophthalmopathy. The roughly 100 discovery patients were randomly split 7:3 into training and test sets. In roughly six Graves' hyperthyroidism patients, the study also compared T-cell repertoires from thyroid tissue with T-cell repertoires from blood. Once sampling was done, hyperthyroidism patients were given methimazole at a starting dose of 30 mg daily, whereas ophthalmopathy patients were given high-dose intravenous methylprednisolone. TCR Vbeta CDR3 sequencing of roughly 140 peripheral blood samples (approximately 44 ophthalmopathy, under 80 hyperthyroidism and approximately 17 progressor patients) is reported in the paper. Summary of the overall study and its limitations: Sample size was not statistically predetermined, and investigators were not blinded to group allocation. Most expanded thyroid clonotypes (frequency above 0.001) were also detected in blood, a finding suggesting that blood repertoires may reflect thyroid immune responses. In validation, the model predicted progression to ophthalmopathy a median of about 6.5 months before onset, with about 70% sensitivity and about 75% specificity. Ophthalmopathy was separated from stable hyperthyroidism by a 13 V-J signature model, with just over 85% sensitivity and approximately 84% specificity obtained in cross-validation and 80%/75% obtained in testing.

This clonotype was seen at least ten times. No antigen is known for it. Base quality data are lacking; no much larger clone is found one base away. TCR beta CDR3 regions were amplified from RNA transcripts. The first round of RT-PCR for the TCR CDR3 was performed with the HTBI primer set and the Qiagen OneStep RT-PCR kit. Libraries were constructed in a second round of multiplex PCR, after which size selection and purification were performed. Libraries were sequenced paired-end with 100 bp reads on an Illumina HiSeq2000. Per the original workflow: Raw data were processed with SOAPnuke, discarding reads with adapters, uncalled bases, mean Phred below 15, or no exact constant-primer or identifier match. COPE v1.2.5 was used to merge the high-quality paired reads, and each unique nucleotide sequence was defined as a clonotype. MiTCR v1.1 was used to align the clonotypes against IMGT TRBV, TRBD and TRBJ reference segments. Analysis was restricted to V-J combinations with a frequency above 0.0001, which covered 98% to 99.2% of repertoires. The TCS score was defined as F50 (clonal expansion) divided by E x V (chaos), with BLOSUM62-based TCRdist calculated between CDR3 peptides within each V-J. Welch's t-statistics and random forest reduced around 520 V-J features to 13, which were used in a naive Bayes classifier (R e1071). The similarity between thyroid and blood repertoires was quantified using the Morisita-Horn index. The public reads were reprocessed in TCRdb via fastp at Q25 and MiXCR, keeping in-frame beta chains. Rows matching on CDR3 protein sequence are summarized as one entry with the most common DNA and genes. The authors' filters were not applied to this entry. The sample data list roughly 500,000 distinct CDR3 sequences, and 40% to 55% of these were observed just once. Of the sample, approximately 44% falls within the top ten clones.

Looking up the germline V gene (reference sequence) yields CDR1 MNHNY and CDR2 SVGAGI. The CDR3 holds 13 amino acids from the cysteine to the phenylalanine. Just the 39-base CDR3 DNA is kept, in frame starting at base 1. The junction shows trimming of 7 bases on V and 2 bases on J, plus 11 bases between the germline ends. The study excluded patients with uncontrolled infections, other autoimmune diseases, pregnancy or lactation. Diagnoses were based on clinical symptoms, serum thyroxine and TRAb, thyroid ultrasound and orbital computed tomography. Total RNA was extracted with Trizol reagent, and quality was checked on an Agilent 2100 Bioanalyzer.

Sequencing was performed on peripheral blood or thyroid tissue (not recorded which). Recombination linked TRBV6-6 to TRBJ1-2; TRBD1 could be the D gene, as 6 bases match. This sequence was found in an adult woman with Graves' disease, either hyperthyroidism or ophthalmopathy (not recorded which). DNA sequence: TGTGCCAGCACCCAGGGGCGCAACTATGGCTACACCTTC. The encoded protein is CASTQGRNYGYTF.